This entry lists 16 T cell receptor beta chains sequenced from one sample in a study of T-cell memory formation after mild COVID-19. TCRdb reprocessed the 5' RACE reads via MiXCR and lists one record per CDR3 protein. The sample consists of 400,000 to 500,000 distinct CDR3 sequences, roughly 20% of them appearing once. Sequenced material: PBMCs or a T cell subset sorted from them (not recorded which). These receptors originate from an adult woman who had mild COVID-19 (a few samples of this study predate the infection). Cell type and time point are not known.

The CDR3 spells CASSLAPQGNYGYTF. The DNA for the CDR3 is TGTGCCAGCAGTTTGGCCCCTCAGGGAAACTATGGCTACACCTTC. The chain is built from TRBV27 and TRBJ1-2; TRBD1 might be the D (5 bases). With 3 bases removed from V and 2 bases from J, the gap between germline ends came to 13 bases. The CDR3 has 15 residues. Germline CDR1 MNHEY, CDR2 SMNVEV (reference sequence).

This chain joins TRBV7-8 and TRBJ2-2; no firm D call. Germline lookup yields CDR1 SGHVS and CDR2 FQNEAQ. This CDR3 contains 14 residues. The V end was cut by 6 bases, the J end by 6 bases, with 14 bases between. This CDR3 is CASREFEASGELFF. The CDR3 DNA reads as TGTGCCAGCAGAGAATTCGAAGCATCCGGGGAGCTGTTTTTT.

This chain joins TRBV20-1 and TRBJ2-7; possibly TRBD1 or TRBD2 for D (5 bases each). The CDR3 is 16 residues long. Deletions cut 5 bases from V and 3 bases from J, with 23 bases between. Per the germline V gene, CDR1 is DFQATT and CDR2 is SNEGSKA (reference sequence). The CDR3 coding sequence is TGCAGTGCTCGACCCGGGACGAGGCAGGCCCTCTACGAGCAGTACTTC. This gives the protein CSARPGTRQALYEQYF.

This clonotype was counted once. The CDR3 protein is CASSPISLSGYGYTF. The CDR3 DNA is TGTGCCAGCAGCCCCATCAGCCTCTCAGGCTATGGCTACACCTTC. The chain carries TRBV7-9 and TRBJ1-2; D unclear. The CDR3 sequence is 15 residues long. The germline V gene encodes CDR1 SEHNR and CDR2 FQNEAQ (reference sequence). The ends were cut back, 5 bases at V and 4 bases at J, with 17 bases in the middle.

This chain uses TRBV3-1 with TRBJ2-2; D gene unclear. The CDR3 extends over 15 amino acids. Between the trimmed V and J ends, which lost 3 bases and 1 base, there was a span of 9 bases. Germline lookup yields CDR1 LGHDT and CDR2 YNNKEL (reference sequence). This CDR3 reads CASSHVWGNTGELFF. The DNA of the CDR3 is TGTGCCAGCAGCCACGTGTGGGGGAACACCGGGGAGCTGTTTTTT. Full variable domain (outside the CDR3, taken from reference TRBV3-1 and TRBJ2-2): DTAVSQTPKYLVTQMGNDKSIKCEQNLGHDTMYWYKQDSKKFLKIMFSYNNKELIINETVPNRFSPKSPDKAHLNLHINSLELGDSAVYFCASSHVWGNTGELFFGEGSRLTVL.

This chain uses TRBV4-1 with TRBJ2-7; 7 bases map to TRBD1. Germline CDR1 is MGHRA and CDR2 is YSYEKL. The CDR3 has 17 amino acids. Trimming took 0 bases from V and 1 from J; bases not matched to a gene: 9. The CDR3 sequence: CASSQENVAGGSYEQYF. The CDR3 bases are TGCGCCAGCAGCCAAGAGAACGTCGCAGGGGGATCCTACGAGCAGTACTTC.

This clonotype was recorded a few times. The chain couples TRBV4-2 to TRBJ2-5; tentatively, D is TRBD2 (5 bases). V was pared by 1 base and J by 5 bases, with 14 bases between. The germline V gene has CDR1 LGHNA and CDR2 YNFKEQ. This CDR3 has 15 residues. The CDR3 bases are TGTGCCAGCAGCCAAGGAGTAGCTGGGGAGGAGACCCAGTACTTC. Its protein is CASSQGVAGEETQYF.

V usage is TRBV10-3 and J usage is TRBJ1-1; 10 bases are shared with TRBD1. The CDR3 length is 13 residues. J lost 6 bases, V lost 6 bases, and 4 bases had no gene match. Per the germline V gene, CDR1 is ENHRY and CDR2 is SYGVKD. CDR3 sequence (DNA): TGTGCCATCAGAGACAGGGGGCTCGCTGAAGCTTTCTTT. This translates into CAIRDRGLAEAFF.

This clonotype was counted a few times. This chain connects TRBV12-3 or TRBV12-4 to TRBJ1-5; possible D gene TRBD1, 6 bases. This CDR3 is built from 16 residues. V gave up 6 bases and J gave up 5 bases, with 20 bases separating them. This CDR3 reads CASRAGSGTRYQPQHF. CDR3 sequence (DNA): TGTGCCAGCAGGGCAGGCTCCGGGACACGTTATCAGCCCCAGCATTTT.

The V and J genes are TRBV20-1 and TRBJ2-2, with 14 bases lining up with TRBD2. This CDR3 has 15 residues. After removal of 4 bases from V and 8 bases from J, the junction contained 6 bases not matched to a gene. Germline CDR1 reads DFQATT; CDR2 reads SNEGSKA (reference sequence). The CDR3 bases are TGCAGTGCTATCGCCGGGACTAGCGGGAGAGGGGAGCTGTTTTTT. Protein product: CSAIAGTSGRGELFF.

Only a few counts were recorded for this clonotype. In DNA form, the CDR3 reads TGTGCCAGCTCACCCCCCGGTGGGGTTGGGTCACCCCTCCACTTT. It codes for CASSPPGGVGSPLHF. The chain joins TRBV18 to TRBJ1-6; D is unclear. Looked up from germline, CDR1 is KGHSH and CDR2 is LQKENI. V lost 3 bases and J lost 10, with 16 bases in between. The CDR3 sequence is 15 residues long.

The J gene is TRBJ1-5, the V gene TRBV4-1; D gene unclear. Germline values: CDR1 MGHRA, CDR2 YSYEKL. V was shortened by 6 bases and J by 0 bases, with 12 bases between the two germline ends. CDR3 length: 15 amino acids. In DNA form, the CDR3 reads TGCGCCAGCAGATTGAGGACTGATAGCAATCAGCCCCAGCATTTT. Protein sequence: CASRLRTDSNQPQHF.

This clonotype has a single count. For the CDR3, the DNA is TGCGCCAGCAGCCTCCGGGACGTTCGCAATGAGCAGTTCTTC. It codes for CASSLRDVRNEQFF. This chain connects TRBV4-1 to TRBJ2-1; D may be TRBD1 or TRBD2 (5 bases each). This CDR3 region has 14 residues. The germline V and J ends were trimmed by 4 bases and 6 bases, with 13 bases remaining between them. Germline CDR1 and CDR2: MGHRA and YSYEKL.

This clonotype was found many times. CDR3: CASSVGQWDVNTEAFF. The DNA for the CDR3 is TGTGCCAGCAGCGTGGGACAGTGGGACGTGAACACTGAAGCTTTCTTT. The chain has TRBV9 and TRBJ1-1; TRBD1 agrees at 7 bases. Trimming removed 2 bases from V and 0 bases from J; junction bases left unmatched: 7. The CDR3 loop spans 16 amino acids. Per germline, CDR1 SGDLS and CDR2 YYNGEE.

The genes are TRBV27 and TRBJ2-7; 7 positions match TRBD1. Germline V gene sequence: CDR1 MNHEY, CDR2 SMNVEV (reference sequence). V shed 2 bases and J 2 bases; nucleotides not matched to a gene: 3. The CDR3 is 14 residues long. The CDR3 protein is CASSLVDRTYEQYF. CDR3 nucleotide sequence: TGTGCCAGCAGTTTAGTGGACAGGACCTACGAGCAGTACTTC.

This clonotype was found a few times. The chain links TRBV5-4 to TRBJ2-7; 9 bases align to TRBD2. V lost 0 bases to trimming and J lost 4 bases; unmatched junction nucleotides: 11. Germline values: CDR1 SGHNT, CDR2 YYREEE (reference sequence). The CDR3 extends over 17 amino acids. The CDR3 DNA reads TGTGCCAGCAGCTTGGGGGCTGGGAGCGGGAGGTTGTACGAGCAGTACTTC. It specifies CASSLGAGSGRLYEQYF.